This passage covers 27 T cell receptor beta chains from one sample sequenced in a study of CD8 T cells in ankylosing spondylitis. Points from the study as a whole: Blood of patients with ankylosing spondylitis appeared to be characterized by a TCR beta motif of several highly homologous variants.

MiXCR, run by TCRdb on the 5' RACE reads, gives a single entry per CDR3 protein. The sample gives 130,000 or so distinct CDR3 sequences, about a sixth of which show up once; roughly a third is in the top ten. For these receptors, no antigen is known. Sequences were obtained from blood, either unsorted or a sorted T cell fraction (not recorded which). The receptors come from a male donor with ankylosing spondylitis.

This clonotype came up a few times. This chain connects TRBV6-5 to TRBJ1-1; no firm D call. V gave up 2 bases and J gave up 5 bases, with 15 bases separating them. The CDR3 consists of 15 residues. Germline V gene lookup returns CDR1 MNHEY and CDR2 SVGAGI. The CDR3 protein is CASSYGPRASTEAFF. In DNA form, the CDR3 reads TGTGCCAGCAGTTACGGCCCCCGGGCCTCTACTGAAGCTTTCTTT.

This clonotype was picked up a small number of times. The chain uses TRBV5-1 and TRBJ2-6; tentative D call: TRBD1 (5 bases). Germline CDR1 is SGHRS and CDR2 is YFSETQ. This CDR3 spans 17 amino acids. Trimming shortened V by 1 base and J by 0 bases, and 11 bases separated the two germline ends. Here the CDR3 DNA reads TGCGCCAGCAGCTTGTGGGGCCCGGGCTCTGGGGCCAACGTCCTGACTTTC. Translation: CASSLWGPGSGANVLTF. The complete variable domain, with remaining parts taken from reference TRBV5-1 and TRBJ2-6, reads KAGVTQTPRYLIKTRGQQVTLSCSPISGHRSVSWYQQTPGQGLQFLFEYFSETQRNKGNFPGRFSGRQFSNSRSEMNVSTLELGDSALYLCASSLWGPGSGANVLTFGAGSRLTVL.

This clonotype was detected ten times or more. The chain has TRBV12-3 or TRBV12-4 and TRBJ2-1; 7 bases are shared with TRBD2. The V gene end was trimmed by 3 bases and the J gene end by 5 bases; junction bases not matched to a gene: 19. The CDR3 runs 19 residues. CDR3 sequence (DNA): TGTGCCAGCAGTTTCCCCTCGATGGCGGGAGCGACGCTGAACAATGAGCAGTTCTTC. This gives the protein CASSFPSMAGATLNNEQFF.

The V and J genes are TRBV28 and TRBJ2-2; D possibly corresponds to TRBD2 (7 bases). This CDR3 has 18 residues. From germline, CDR1 is MDHEN and CDR2 SYDVKM. Trimming shortened V by 8 bases and J by 5 bases, and 27 bases separated the two germline ends. The CDR3 DNA sequence: TGTGCCAGCCGACCTGGCGAGGGGGGACACGGGGGGACCGGGGAGCTGTTTTTT. It yields the protein CASRPGEGGHGGTGELFF.

This clonotype was detected many times. The rearrangement joins TRBV20-1 to TRBJ2-2, with a tentative D call TRBD2 (6 bases). The V and J ends lost 3 bases and 4 bases respectively, with 9 bases between them. The CDR3 has 13 amino acids. Germline V lookup: CDR1 DFQATT, CDR2 SNEGSKA (reference sequence). The CDR3 spells CSARNGGTGELFF. CDR3 coding DNA: TGCAGTGCTAGGAACGGGGGCACCGGGGAGCTGTTTTTT.

CDR3 sequence reads: CSAERGPGRAYNEQFF. In DNA form, the CDR3 reads TGCAGCGCCGAAAGGGGCCCCGGGAGGGCTTACAATGAGCAGTTCTTC. The chain couples TRBV29-1 to TRBJ2-1, with TRBD2 identical over 8 bases. Germline V gene lookup returns CDR1 SQVTM and CDR2 ANQGSEA. The CDR3 contains 16 residues. V shed 7 bases, J shed 4 bases, and the junction held 15 bases outside the gene matches.

This clonotype was counted a few times. This sequence joins TRBV7-9 and TRBJ2-1; D is unclear. The germline V gene encodes CDR1 SEHNR and CDR2 FQNEAQ (reference sequence). The CDR3 is 12 residues long. V was trimmed by 5 bases and J by 8 bases, leaving 10 bases between them. CDR3 nucleotide sequence: TGTGCCAGCAGCCTAGATACCCATGAGCAGTTCTTC. It is translated as CASSLDTHEQFF.

The rearrangement links TRBV5-1 to TRBJ2-3; D could derive from TRBD1 or TRBD2 (5 bases each). Trimming stripped 2 bases from V and 0 bases from J, with 13 bases between. Germline V lookup: CDR1 SGHRS, CDR2 YFSETQ. The CDR3 contains 16 residues. The CDR3 bases are TGCGCCAGCAGCTTTCCCGGGACGGCAAGCACAGATACGCAGTATTTT. This translates into CASSFPGTASTDTQYF.

This clonotype has a count of ten or more. CDR3 in DNA: TGTGCCAGCAGCAAAGTTGGCTGCTCCTACAATGAGCAGTTCTTC. It yields the protein CASSKVGCSYNEQFF. The V call is TRBV21-1, the J call TRBJ2-1. TRBV21-1 is labeled a pseudogene. The CDR3 is 15 amino acids.

The chain carries TRBV7-3 and TRBJ2-1; 10 bases map to TRBD2. This CDR3 region has 16 residues. With 1 base clipped from V and 6 bases from J, the junction kept 6 bases outside the gene matches. Germline-derived CDR1 and CDR2 are SGHTA and FQGTGA. CDR3 DNA sequence: TGTGCCAGCAGCTTAATGGCTAGCGGGAGCACCAATGAGCAGTTCTTC. Translated, it gives CASSLMASGSTNEQFF.

As DNA, the CDR3 is TGCGCCAGCAGCTTCGCGGGACTAGCGGGAGCGGCCTACGAGCAGTACTTC. Residues: CASSFAGLAGAAYEQYF. The chain joins TRBV5-1 to TRBJ2-7; TRBD2 matches at 14 bases. CDR3 length: 17 amino acids. Germline trimming cut 2 bases from V and 2 bases from J; bases unmatched to any gene: 6. CDR1 is SGHRS and CDR2 is YFSETQ in the germline V gene.

The rearrangement links TRBV28 to TRBJ2-5, with 8 bases lining up with TRBD2. Trimming at V came to 3 bases and at J to 4 bases, leaving 4 bases not matched to a gene. The germline V gene has CDR1 MDHEN and CDR2 SYDVKM. CDR3 length equals 14 residues. The CDR3 bases are TGTGCCAGCAGTTTCTTCCTAGCGGGAGAGACCCAGTACTTC. Translated, it gives CASSFFLAGETQYF.

This clonotype was counted at least ten times. V is TRBV12-3 or TRBV12-4 and J is TRBJ2-7; TRBD1 agrees at 7 bases. After removal of 5 bases from V and 2 bases from J, the junction contained 6 bases not matched to a gene. The CDR3 contains 14 residues. The DNA for the CDR3 is TGTGCCAGCAGTACACTAGGGACAGCCTACGAGCAGTACTTC. Residues: CASSTLGTAYEQYF.

J is TRBJ2-1 and V is TRBV28; maybe TRBD1 (6 bases). Germline V gives CDR1 MDHEN, CDR2 SYDVKM. This CDR3 spans 14 amino acids. V lost 7 bases and J 4 bases, leaving 14 bases between the germline ends. CDR3 sequence: CASNKGHLYNEQFF. The CDR3 nucleotides are TGTGCCAGCAATAAGGGACACCTGTACAATGAGCAGTTCTTC.

The V call is TRBV6-2 or TRBV6-3, the J call TRBJ2-7; 9 positions match TRBD1. Germline CDR1 reads MNHEY; CDR2 reads SVGEGT. V was clipped by 5 bases and J by 3 bases; unmatched bases: 11. CDR3 size: 16 residues. The CDR3 is CASSPRGTGLLYEQYF. CDR3 bases: TGTGCCAGCAGTCCTAGAGGGACAGGGCTTCTCTACGAGCAGTACTTC.

This clonotype was picked up many times. The rearrangement joins TRBV27 to TRBJ2-7; TRBD2 is a possible D gene (6 bases). This CDR3 has 16 amino acids. The germline gives CDR1 MNHEY, CDR2 SMNVEV (reference sequence). V dropped 4 bases and J dropped 0 bases, with 16 bases sitting between them. CDR3 sequence: CASSSIRDSSSYEQYF. CDR3 sequence (DNA): TGTGCCAGCAGTTCGATCCGGGACTCGAGCTCCTACGAGCAGTACTTC.

The V and J genes are TRBV7-9 and TRBJ2-7, with 8 positions matching TRBD2. Germline-derived CDR1 and CDR2 are SEHNR and FQNEAQ (reference sequence). CDR3 length: 14 residues. Trimming removed 3 bases from V and 5 bases from J; junction bases left unmatched: 6. The CDR3 protein is CASSFGGRMNEQYF. Here the CDR3 DNA reads TGTGCCAGCAGCTTCGGCGGGAGGATGAACGAGCAGTACTTC.

CDR3 protein: CASSPTSGNTFGFF. The CDR3 DNA sequence: TGCGCCAGCAGCCCGACTAGCGGGAACACCTTTGGGTTCTTC. The V and J genes are TRBV4-1 and TRBJ2-1; TRBD2 aligns across 11 bases. The CDR3 length is 14 residues. The germline CDR1 and CDR2 sequences are MGHRA and YSYEKL. J lost 15 bases, V lost 4 bases, and 11 bases had no gene match.

This clonotype was counted between two and nine times. This chain connects TRBV27 to TRBJ1-1; the match to TRBD1 covers 7 bases. Trimming took 5 bases from V and 5 from J; bases not matched to a gene: 17. The CDR3 spans 17 residues. Germline V CDR1 and CDR2: MNHEY, SMNVEV (reference sequence). The CDR3 reads CASSAGTDQVLLTEAFF. The CDR3 DNA reads TGTGCCAGCAGTGCAGGGACAGACCAGGTCCTCCTTACTGAAGCTTTCTTT.

This clonotype was detected a few times. The genes are TRBV5-1 and TRBJ2-1; 7 nucleotides line up with TRBD1. This CDR3 is built from 13 residues. V shed 1 base, J shed 9 bases, and the junction held 4 bases outside the gene matches. CDR1 SGHRS and CDR2 YFSETQ come from the germline V gene. The CDR3 here is CASSLLGGGEQFF. The CDR3, as DNA: TGCGCCAGCAGCTTGTTAGGGGGCGGTGAGCAGTTCTTC.

V is TRBV2 and J is TRBJ2-5, with D possibly being TRBD2 (5 bases). This CDR3 has 14 residues. The germline CDR1 and CDR2 sequences are SNHLY and FYNNEI. V lost 1 base and J 5 bases, leaving 11 bases between the germline ends. DNA of the CDR3: TGTGCCAGCAGTGAAGACGCTTGGGAGGAGACCCAGTACTTC. As protein: CASSEDAWEETQYF.

At least ten counts were recorded for this clonotype. This sequence joins TRBV28 and TRBJ2-6, with D tentatively TRBD1 (5 bases). Germline V gene lookup returns CDR1 MDHEN and CDR2 SYDVKM. V was clipped by 7 bases and J by 0 bases, with 7 bases between them. The CDR3 length is 14 residues. CDR3 nucleotides: TGTGCCAGCATCGACAGCTCTGGGGCCAACGTCCTGACTTTC. Translated: CASIDSSGANVLTF.

The chain links TRBV27 to TRBJ2-1; 9 nucleotides align to TRBD1. Per the germline V gene, CDR1 is MNHEY and CDR2 is SMNVEV (reference sequence). This CDR3 is 14 amino acids long. The V gene end was trimmed by 6 bases and the J gene end by 8 bases; junction bases not matched to a gene: 8. The CDR3 DNA is TGTGCCAGCAGCCAACAGGGGGCTTTGGATGAGCAGTTCTTC. Translation: CASSQQGALDEQFF.

In this sample, this clonotype turned up a few times. The CDR3 is CASSVLGLAGVVDEQFF. As DNA, the CDR3 is TGTGCCAGCAGCGTACTCGGACTAGCGGGAGTAGTGGATGAGCAGTTCTTC. The gene calls are TRBV9 and TRBJ2-1; 13 nucleotides match TRBD2. V dropped 1 base and J dropped 8; count of bases not matched to a gene: 9. The germline V gene has CDR1 SGDLS and CDR2 YYNGEE. There are 17 residues in the CDR3.

There are a few counts of this clonotype. The V and J genes are TRBV6-4 and TRBJ2-7; a weak D match, TRBD2 (7 bases). Trimming shortened V by 6 bases and J by 3 bases, and 21 bases separated the two germline ends. CDR1 and CDR2 from the germline V gene are MRHNA and SNTAGT. There are 16 residues in the CDR3. The CDR3 DNA is TGTGCCAGCAGCCTCTACGGGGGGCTACAAGTCTACGAGCAGTACTTC. Amino acids: CASSLYGGLQVYEQYF.

This clonotype came up a few times. The genes are TRBV27 and TRBJ2-7, with a tentative D call TRBD2 (6 bases). The CDR3 runs to 14 residues. From germline, CDR1 is MNHEY and CDR2 SMNVEV (reference sequence). V lost 7 bases to trimming and J lost 4 bases, with 17 bases between them. The CDR3 sequence: CASNPGSGGYEQYF. The CDR3 DNA reads TGTGCCAGCAACCCGGGTAGCGGAGGTTACGAGCAGTACTTC.

The rearrangement links TRBV7-2 to TRBJ2-7; unclear D gene. The germline gives CDR1 SGHTA, CDR2 FQGNSA. The CDR3 loop spans 13 amino acids. Between the trimmed V and J ends, which lost 5 bases and 6 bases, there was a span of 14 bases. This CDR3 reads CASSGGPPSEQYF. In DNA form, the CDR3 reads TGTGCCAGCAGCGGTGGGCCTCCCTCCGAGCAGTACTTC.